This is a list of T cell receptor beta chains from one sample in a study of blood T cell repertoires in COVID-19. Measured with immunoSEQ multiplex PCR; TCRdb has only the in-frame clones, and not every one. Found here are around 330,000 clones, about nine tenths of them singletons; the top ten hold roughly 2.6%. The sample was PBMCs or T cells enriched from blood (not recorded which). Receptors were obtained from a man aged 60 to 75 who had recovered from COVID-19. Each CDR3 is given with its conserved first and last residue. Each record gives: J gene, clone size, D gene, V gene, CDR3 protein, CDR3 DNA. D genes are given only for firm matches. Size values are once, few and many counts, or a class for expanded clones, and some rows have none.

J: TRBJ1-1
size: -
D: -
V: TRBV18
CDR3: CASSPLSGKTEAFF
DNA: TGTGCCAGCTCACCACTTTCCGGTAAGACAGAAGCTTTCTTT

J: TRBJ1-2
size: few
D: -
V: TRBV9
CDR3: CASSVEEGIYGYTF
DNA: TGTGCCAGCAGCGTAGAGGAGGGAATCTATGGCTACACCTTC

J: TRBJ1-1
size: -
D: -
V: TRBV27
CDR3: CASSFGQNTEAFF
DNA: TGTGCCAGCAGTTTTGGGCAGAACACTGAAGCTTTCTTT

J: TRBJ2-3
size: -
D: TRBD2
V: TRBV11-2
CDR3: CASSPRGQREGWDTQYF
DNA: TGTGCCAGCAGCCCCCGGGGCCAGCGGGAGGGTTGGGATACGCAGTATTTT

J: TRBJ2-7
size: -
D: TRBD1
V: TRBV6-1
CDR3: CASMPGQGVYEQYF
DNA: TGTGCCAGCATGCCGGGACAGGGAGTCTACGAGCAGTACTTC

J: TRBJ2-1
size: -
D: TRBD2
V: TRBV2
CDR3: CASSRLAGASSYNEQFF
DNA: TGTGCCAGCAGTCGGCTAGCGGGGGCCTCATCCTACAATGAGCAGTTCTTC

J: TRBJ1-2
size: -
D: TRBD1
V: TRBV5-5
CDR3: CASRLSQGAHGYTF
DNA: TGTGCCAGCAGGCTAAGCCAGGGGGCCCATGGCTACACCTTC

J: TRBJ1-4
size: -
D: -
V: TRBV30
CDR3: CAWSVSRSTNEKLFF
DNA: TGTGCCTGGAGTGTAAGCAGGTCAACTAATGAAAAACTGTTTTTT

J: TRBJ1-1
size: -
D: TRBD1
V: TRBV19
CDR3: CASIGTGLEAFF
DNA: TGTGCCAGTATCGGGACAGGGCTTGAAGCTTTCTTT

J: TRBJ2-7
size: once
D: -
V: TRBV6-5
CDR3: CASRDNLPYEQYF
DNA: TGTGCCAGCAGAGACAACCTACCCTACGAGCAGTACTTC

J: TRBJ1-2
size: -
D: -
V: TRBV19
CDR3: CASSITGYYGYTF
DNA: TGTGCCAGTAGTATAACAGGCTACTATGGCTACACCTTC

J: TRBJ2-3
size: -
D: -
V: TRBV11-1
CDR3: CASSLPAGATQYF
DNA: TGTGCCAGCAGCTTACCCGCCGGAGCAACGCAGTATTTT

J: TRBJ1-1
size: -
D: -
V: TRBV18
CDR3: CASSPPTRQNTEAFF
DNA: TGTGCCAGCTCACCACCGACCCGACAGAACACTGAAGCTTTCTTT

J: TRBJ1-3
size: -
D: -
V: TRBV3-1/TRBV3-2
CDR3: CASSQDRAGNTIYF
DNA: TGTGCCAGCAGCCAAGACAGGGCGGGAAACACCATATATTTT

J: TRBJ2-3
size: -
D: TRBD1
V: TRBV5-1
CDR3: CASSFAGQGTDTQYF
DNA: TGCGCCAGCAGCTTTGCGGGACAGGGCACAGATACGCAGTATTTT

J: TRBJ1-6
size: -
D: TRBD1
V: TRBV18
CDR3: CASSPRGRGTSYNSPLHF
DNA: TGTGCCAGCTCACCAAGGGGCAGGGGGACGTCCTATAATTCACCCCTCCACTTT

J: TRBJ1-1
size: once
D: -
V: TRBV9
CDR3: CASSGRVNTEAFF
DNA: TGTGCCAGCAGCGGAAGAGTGAACACTGAAGCTTTCTTT

J: TRBJ2-7
size: -
D: -
V: TRBV19
CDR3: CASSKGGTAQSYEQYF
DNA: TGTGCCAGTAGTAAGGGCGGGACGGCCCAATCCTACGAGCAGTACTTC

J: TRBJ1-2
size: once
D: -
V: TRBV27
CDR3: CASRGAGRNYGYTF
DNA: TGTGCCAGCAGAGGGGCAGGGAGGAACTATGGCTACACCTTC

J: TRBJ1-1
size: -
D: -
V: TRBV4-2
CDR3: CASSQERGWNTEAFF
DNA: TGTGCCAGCAGCCAAGAGCGGGGATGGAACACTGAAGCTTTCTTT

J: TRBJ2-7
size: -
D: -
V: TRBV5-1
CDR3: CASSLRQTQLLTYEQYF
DNA: TGCGCCAGCAGCTTGAGACAGACACAATTATTAACCTACGAGCAGTACTTC

J: TRBJ2-7
size: -
D: TRBD1
V: TRBV6-1
CDR3: CASSEGTGGSYEQYF
DNA: TGTGCCAGCAGTGAAGGGACAGGGGGCTCCTACGAGCAGTACTTC

J: TRBJ1-2
size: few
D: -
V: TRBV7-9
CDR3: CASSLVPGRDGYTF
DNA: TGTGCCAGCAGCTTAGTTCCAGGGCGCGATGGCTACACCTTC

J: TRBJ2-1
size: -
D: TRBD1
V: TRBV5-1
CDR3: CASSLGQGRAINEQFF
DNA: TGCGCCAGCAGCTTGGGACAGGGGAGAGCTATTAATGAGCAGTTCTTC

J: TRBJ1-1
size: -
D: -
V: TRBV6-5
CDR3: CASRSGGSTEAFF
DNA: TGTGCCAGCAGGTCGGGGGGGAGCACTGAAGCTTTCTTT

J: TRBJ1-2
size: -
D: -
V: TRBV19
CDR3: CASWRGTPYGYTF
DNA: TGTGCCAGTTGGAGGGGAACGCCCTATGGCTACACCTTC

J: TRBJ2-1
size: -
D: TRBD2
V: TRBV3-1/TRBV3-2
CDR3: CASSHILAGAGRRGQFF
DNA: TGTGCCAGCAGCCACATACTAGCGGGAGCCGGGAGGCGTGGGCAGTTCTTC

J: TRBJ2-7
size: -
D: -
V: TRBV5-8
CDR3: CASSLNGRLYDEQYF
DNA: TGTGCCAGCAGCTTGAACGGTCGTCTGTACGACGAGCAGTACTTC

J: TRBJ1-1
size: -
D: -
V: TRBV5-5
CDR3: CASSLVWTEAFF
DNA: TGTGCCAGCAGCTTGGTTTGGACAGAAGCTTTCTTT

J: TRBJ1-5
size: -
D: -
V: TRBV4-2
CDR3: CASSQSEGSQPQHF
DNA: TGTGCCAGCAGCCAGAGCGAAGGGAGCCAGCCCCAGCATTTT

J: TRBJ1-4
size: -
D: TRBD1
V: TRBV19
CDR3: CASSTPGQAHEKLFF
DNA: TGTGCCAGTAGTACCCCGGGACAGGCCCATGAAAAACTGTTTTTT

J: TRBJ2-7
size: -
D: TRBD1
V: TRBV6-5
CDR3: CASSRQGSYEQYF
DNA: TGTGCCAGCAGTCGACAGGGCTCCTACGAGCAGTACTTC

J: TRBJ1-5
size: -
D: -
V: TRBV19
CDR3: CASSILDDQPQHF
DNA: TGTGCCAGTAGTATTTTAGATGATCAGCCCCAGCATTTT

J: TRBJ1-2
size: -
D: -
V: TRBV19
CDR3: CASINGYTF
DNA: TGTGCCAGTATTAATGGCTACACCTTC

J: TRBJ2-2
size: few
D: TRBD2
V: TRBV27
CDR3: CASSPGLGVSGELFF
DNA: TGTGCCAGCAGTCCCGGACTAGGAGTCTCCGGGGAGCTGTTTTTT

J: TRBJ2-2
size: -
D: -
V: TRBV7-3
CDR3: CASSPPRGELFF
DNA: TGTGCCAGCAGCCCCCCCCGCGGGGAGCTGTTTTTT

J: TRBJ1-5
size: -
D: TRBD1
V: TRBV7-8
CDR3: CASSLSGQGLGSNQPQHF
DNA: TGTGCCAGCAGCTTATCGGGACAGGGGCTGGGTAGCAATCAGCCCCAGCATTTT

J: TRBJ1-1
size: -
D: TRBD1
V: TRBV6-5
CDR3: CASSYSRQGDTEAFF
DNA: TGTGCCAGCAGTTACTCCCGACAGGGTGACACTGAAGCTTTCTTT

J: TRBJ2-1
size: -
D: TRBD1
V: TRBV4-1
CDR3: CASSQGDSEPNEQFF
DNA: TGCGCCAGCAGCCAAGGGGACAGCGAACCAAATGAGCAGTTCTTC

J: TRBJ2-1
size: -
D: TRBD2
V: TRBV30
CDR3: CAWSARGLAGGNEQFF
DNA: TGTGCCTGGAGTGCAAGGGGACTAGCGGGGGGGAATGAGCAGTTCTTC

J: TRBJ2-7
size: -
D: -
V: TRBV9
CDR3: CASSRVAHEQYF
DNA: TGTGCCAGCTCTCGCGTTGCCCACGAGCAGTACTTC

J: TRBJ1-1
size: -
D: -
V: TRBV12-3/TRBV12-4
CDR3: CASSFQGAPEAFF
DNA: TGTGCCAGCAGTTTCCAGGGTGCCCCTGAAGCTTTCTTT

J: TRBJ2-2
size: -
D: -
V: TRBV7-9
CDR3: CASSPRAYTGELFF
DNA: TGTGCCAGCAGCCCGCGGGCTTACACCGGGGAGCTGTTTTTT

J: TRBJ2-7
size: -
D: -
V: TRBV7-3
CDR3: CASSPGGQLSYEQYF
DNA: TGTGCCAGCAGCCCCGGGGGGCAGCTGAGCTACGAGCAGTACTTC

J: TRBJ1-1
size: -
D: TRBD1
V: TRBV11-3
CDR3: CASGDRVTEAFF
DNA: TGTGCCAGCGGGGACAGGGTCACTGAAGCTTTCTTT

J: TRBJ2-3
size: -
D: TRBD2
V: TRBV9
CDR3: CASTGGRGNADTQYF
DNA: TGTGCCAGCACCGGAGGGCGGGGGAATGCAGATACGCAGTATTTT

J: TRBJ2-2
size: -
D: -
V: TRBV6-2/TRBV6-3
CDR3: CASSLRDLSYAGELFF
DNA: TGTGCCAGCAGTCTCCGGGACTTGTCATATGCAGGGGAGCTGTTTTTT

J: TRBJ2-1
size: -
D: -
V: TRBV7-9
CDR3: CASSLGQESYNEQFF
DNA: TGTGCCAGCAGCTTAGGACAGGAATCCTACAATGAGCAGTTCTTC

J: TRBJ2-2
size: -
D: TRBD1
V: TRBV6-5
CDR3: CATQTGSAGELFF
DNA: TGTGCCACCCAGACAGGGTCCGCCGGGGAGCTGTTTTTT

J: TRBJ1-3
size: -
D: -
V: TRBV6-6
CDR3: CASSYEGLSSGNTIYF
DNA: TGTGCCAGCAGTTACGAGGGACTCTCTTCTGGAAACACCATATATTTT

J: TRBJ1-3
size: -
D: -
V: TRBV7-8
CDR3: CASSFQTITGLRGNTIYF
DNA: TGTGCCAGCAGCTTCCAGACCATCACGGGTTTGAGGGGAAACACCATATATTTT

J: TRBJ2-5
size: -
D: -
V: TRBV18
CDR3: CASSPQRKETQYF
DNA: TGTGCCAGCTCACCACAGCGGAAGGAGACCCAGTACTTC

J: TRBJ2-2
size: -
D: TRBD2
V: TRBV7-9
CDR3: CASWDYQTNTGELFF
DNA: TGTGCCAGCTGGGACTACCAGACGAACACCGGGGAGCTGTTTTTT